This is a list of T cell receptor beta chains from one sample in a study of PD-L1 blockade in urothelial cancer. Assay used: immunoSEQ multiplex PCR; TCRdb lists only in-frame clones, some missing. The data show some 38,000 clones, about 82% seen once. The sample in question was PBMCs, obtained around atezolizumab (anti-PD-L1) treatment. Receptors originate from an older man with urothelial cancer. Both conserved end residues are part of each CDR3. The D gene is left open where the match is weak. A clone size is listed for some rows: how often the clone was seen (once, few, many), or a class if it is expanded.

cdr3_nt: TGTGCCAGCAGTTTACGGGGGATGGAGACCCAGTACTTC; cdr3_aa: CASSLRGMETQYF; d_call: -; j_call: TRBJ2-5; clone_size: -; v_call: TRBV28
cdr3_nt: TGTGCCAGCAGTGTCTACCCGGGCTCCTACGAGCAGTACTTC; cdr3_aa: CASSVYPGSYEQYF; d_call: -; j_call: TRBJ2-7; clone_size: -; v_call: TRBV27
cdr3_nt: TGTGCCAGCTCACCTCAGGGGCGAGATACGCAGTATTTT; cdr3_aa: CASSPQGRDTQYF; d_call: -; j_call: TRBJ2-3; clone_size: -; v_call: TRBV18
cdr3_nt: TGTGCCAGGGGACAGGGGGCGCAAAAGGGATTTAGCAATCAGCCCCAGCATTTT; cdr3_aa: CARGQGAQKGFSNQPQHF; d_call: TRBD1; j_call: TRBJ1-5; clone_size: -; v_call: TRBV19
cdr3_nt: TGTGCCAGCAGCCAACGACAGGGGAGATATACGCAGTATTTT; cdr3_aa: CASSQRQGRYTQYF; d_call: TRBD1; j_call: TRBJ2-3; clone_size: once; v_call: TRBV7-2
cdr3_nt: TGTGCCACAGACCATCTAGCCACCGGGGAGCTGTTTTTT; cdr3_aa: CATDHLATGELFF; d_call: -; j_call: TRBJ2-2; clone_size: -; v_call: TRBV6-1
cdr3_nt: TGTGCCAGCAGTTGGGCCAGGTCAGGGGCGTTCAGCAATCAGCCCCAGCATTTT; cdr3_aa: CASSWARSGAFSNQPQHF; d_call: -; j_call: TRBJ1-5; clone_size: -; v_call: TRBV28
cdr3_nt: TGTGCCAGCAGCTTAGCCGGTTCAAGCGCCGTAGAGCAGTTCTTC; cdr3_aa: CASSLAGSSAVEQFF; d_call: -; j_call: TRBJ2-1; clone_size: -; v_call: TRBV7-2
cdr3_nt: TGTGCCAGTAGTGGGGCGTTGGGCACTGAAGCTTTCTTT; cdr3_aa: CASSGALGTEAFF; d_call: -; j_call: TRBJ1-1; clone_size: -; v_call: TRBV19
cdr3_nt: TGCAGCGTTGGGGGCAGGGACTACAATGAGCAGTTCTTC; cdr3_aa: CSVGGRDYNEQFF; d_call: -; j_call: TRBJ2-1; clone_size: once; v_call: TRBV29-1
cdr3_nt: TGTGCCAGCAGCCACGACCCGGGGACTGAAGCTTTCTTT; cdr3_aa: CASSHDPGTEAFF; d_call: -; j_call: TRBJ1-1; clone_size: once; v_call: TRBV5-5
cdr3_nt: TGTGCCAGCAGCTCCAGAGAAAGGAGTGCAACTAATGAAAAACTGTTTTTT; cdr3_aa: CASSSRERSATNEKLFF; d_call: -; j_call: TRBJ1-4; clone_size: -; v_call: TRBV7-9
cdr3_nt: TGTGCCAGCTCACCTCCGTTATTGGTTAGAAGCAATGAGCAGTTCTTC; cdr3_aa: CASSPPLLVRSNEQFF; d_call: -; j_call: TRBJ2-1; clone_size: -; v_call: TRBV18
cdr3_nt: TGCGCCAGCAGCCAAGAACCCAGGGGTCCCACAGATACGCAGTATTTT; cdr3_aa: CASSQEPRGPTDTQYF; d_call: -; j_call: TRBJ2-3; clone_size: -; v_call: TRBV4-3
cdr3_nt: TGTGCCAGCAGCAAAGTACGGGCAGGGGGCTTAGGAGCCAACGTCCTGACTTTC; cdr3_aa: CASSKVRAGGLGANVLTF; d_call: -; j_call: TRBJ2-6; clone_size: -; v_call: TRBV21-1
cdr3_nt: TGTGCCAGCAGTTGGACAGGGGGCATCCCAGATACGCAGTATTTT; cdr3_aa: CASSWTGGIPDTQYF; d_call: TRBD1; j_call: TRBJ2-3; clone_size: -; v_call: TRBV6-5
cdr3_nt: TGTGCCTGGAGTTTCTCGGGAAACACCATATATTTT; cdr3_aa: CAWSFSGNTIYF; d_call: -; j_call: TRBJ1-3; clone_size: -; v_call: TRBV30
cdr3_nt: TGTGCCTGGAGTGTTGCGAGGTTAACTAATGAAAAACTGTTTTTT; cdr3_aa: CAWSVARLTNEKLFF; d_call: -; j_call: TRBJ1-4; clone_size: -; v_call: TRBV30
cdr3_nt: TGTGCCAGCTCGTGGACAGGGTACAATGAGCAGTTCTTC; cdr3_aa: CASSWTGYNEQFF; d_call: TRBD1; j_call: TRBJ2-1; clone_size: -; v_call: TRBV18
cdr3_nt: TGTGCCAGCAGTGGGAACAGGGGAAGTTACACTGAAGCTTTCTTT; cdr3_aa: CASSGNRGSYTEAFF; d_call: TRBD1; j_call: TRBJ1-1; clone_size: -; v_call: TRBV25-1
cdr3_nt: TGTGCCAGCAGCTTAGAGTGGGGCCGCACAGATACGCAGTATTTT; cdr3_aa: CASSLEWGRTDTQYF; d_call: -; j_call: TRBJ2-3; clone_size: -; v_call: TRBV7-9
cdr3_nt: TGTGCCAGCAGCTCCCCGGGACAGGGAAACTATGGCTACACCTTC; cdr3_aa: CASSSPGQGNYGYTF; d_call: TRBD1; j_call: TRBJ1-2; clone_size: -; v_call: TRBV7-2
cdr3_nt: TGCGCCAGCAGCCAAGCGACTAGCCTCTACGAGCAGTACTTC; cdr3_aa: CASSQATSLYEQYF; d_call: TRBD2; j_call: TRBJ2-7; clone_size: -; v_call: TRBV4-3
cdr3_nt: TGTGCCAGCAGCGTGGGGGGCGGCACCGGGGAGCTGTTTTTT; cdr3_aa: CASSVGGGTGELFF; d_call: -; j_call: TRBJ2-2; clone_size: few; v_call: TRBV5-4
cdr3_nt: TGTGCCAGCTCACCTACGACGGGCTCTGGAAACACCATATATTTT; cdr3_aa: CASSPTTGSGNTIYF; d_call: -; j_call: TRBJ1-3; clone_size: -; v_call: TRBV18
cdr3_nt: TGTGCCATCAGTGACAGCACCGGGGAGCTGTTTTTT; cdr3_aa: CAISDSTGELFF; d_call: -; j_call: TRBJ2-2; clone_size: -; v_call: TRBV10-3
cdr3_nt: TGTGCCATCAGGGGGTCCGGGACAGGGCGGGCCGGGGAGCTGTTTTTT; cdr3_aa: CAIRGSGTGRAGELFF; d_call: TRBD1; j_call: TRBJ2-2; clone_size: -; v_call: TRBV10-3
cdr3_nt: TGTGCCAGTAGTCCATCCTGGGGGGGGACAGATACGCAGTATTTT; cdr3_aa: CASSPSWGGTDTQYF; d_call: TRBD2; j_call: TRBJ2-3; clone_size: -; v_call: TRBV19
cdr3_nt: TGTGCCAGCAGTGGGCCAGGGAAAAGCTACACCTTC; cdr3_aa: CASSGPGKSYTF; d_call: -; j_call: TRBJ1-2; clone_size: -; v_call: TRBV6-1
cdr3_nt: TGCGCCAGATCGGACAGGGCCGCTATAGGTGAAGCTTTCTTT; cdr3_aa: CARSDRAAIGEAFF; d_call: TRBD1; j_call: TRBJ1-1; clone_size: once; v_call: TRBV5-1
cdr3_nt: TGCGCCAGCAGCGCTACTAGCGGGAGTACTTACGAGCAGTACTTC; cdr3_aa: CASSATSGSTYEQYF; d_call: TRBD2; j_call: TRBJ2-7; clone_size: -; v_call: TRBV5-1
cdr3_nt: TGTGCCAGCAGGGGACTAGCCAGAGGGTACGAGCAGTACTTC; cdr3_aa: CASRGLARGYEQYF; d_call: TRBD2; j_call: TRBJ2-7; clone_size: -; v_call: TRBV6-1
cdr3_nt: TGTGCCAGCAGCGGACTAGCGGGATTTCGCGGTAGCACAGATACGCAGTATTTT; cdr3_aa: CASSGLAGFRGSTDTQYF; d_call: TRBD2; j_call: TRBJ2-3; clone_size: -; v_call: TRBV28
cdr3_nt: TGCGCCAGCAGCCAAGATCTGGGGGGGTATGAGCAGTTCTTC; cdr3_aa: CASSQDLGGYEQFF; d_call: TRBD2; j_call: TRBJ2-1; clone_size: once; v_call: TRBV4-3
cdr3_nt: TGTGCCAGCAGCACTTGGACAGTTGGAAACACCATATATTTT; cdr3_aa: CASSTWTVGNTIYF; d_call: -; j_call: TRBJ1-3; clone_size: -; v_call: TRBV5-6
cdr3_nt: TGTGCCAGCAGCGGGGGACAGATCCAAGAGACCCAGTACTTC; cdr3_aa: CASSGGQIQETQYF; d_call: TRBD1; j_call: TRBJ2-5; clone_size: -; v_call: TRBV5-5
cdr3_nt: TGTGCCAGCAGCTTTTTGGCGGGACGAGAGACCCAGTACTTC; cdr3_aa: CASSFLAGRETQYF; d_call: -; j_call: TRBJ2-5; clone_size: few; v_call: TRBV7-9
cdr3_nt: TGCGCCAGCAGCGTAGGGGGCGCGGGGACTGAAGCTTTCTTT; cdr3_aa: CASSVGGAGTEAFF; d_call: TRBD1; j_call: TRBJ1-1; clone_size: -; v_call: TRBV5-1
cdr3_nt: TGTGCCAGCAGTCCCAGTATGCGGAGTAACACTGAAGCTTTCTTT; cdr3_aa: CASSPSMRSNTEAFF; d_call: -; j_call: TRBJ1-1; clone_size: -; v_call: TRBV27
cdr3_nt: TGTGCCAGCAGCAAAGTAGGGGGAGCCTCCCCTAGTCGCACAGATACGCAGTATTTT; cdr3_aa: CASSKVGGASPSRTDTQYF; d_call: -; j_call: TRBJ2-3; clone_size: -; v_call: TRBV21-1
cdr3_nt: TGTGCCAGCAGTTTATCGACTAGCGGGGTATACGAGCAGTACTTC; cdr3_aa: CASSLSTSGVYEQYF; d_call: TRBD2; j_call: TRBJ2-7; clone_size: few; v_call: TRBV27